Listed below are T cell receptor beta chains from one sample, sequenced in a study of blood T cells in healthy people across ages. TCRdb fed the 5' RACE reads into MiXCR, producing one record per CDR3 protein. The profile shows hundreds of thousands of distinct CDR3 sequences, around a fifth of them singletons. The sequencing sample was made of blood. These receptor sequences come from a man aged 65 to 85 in good health. Both conserved end residues are part of each CDR3. A D gene is named only where the DNA matches it firmly. Clone size, where shown, is once, few, many, or a class for clones that have expanded.

d_call	v_call	clone_size	j_call	cdr3_aa	cdr3_nt
-	TRBV3-1	-	TRBJ2-5	CASSRSVQTEQTQYF	TGTGCCAGCAGCCGTAGCGTCCAGACCGAACAGACCCAGTACTTC
-	TRBV11-2	few	TRBJ2-5	CASSFNLETQYF	TGTGCCAGCAGCTTCAACCTAGAGACCCAGTACTTC
-	TRBV7-9	-	TRBJ2-7	CASSNRVADGNEQYF	TGTGCCAGCAGCAACCGCGTCGCTGATGGCAACGAGCAGTACTTC
-	TRBV3-1	-	TRBJ1-1	CASSQAPGVEAFF	TGTGCCAGCAGCCAAGCCCCAGGGGTTGAAGCTTTCTTT
-	TRBV12-3/TRBV12-4	few	TRBJ2-7	CASGSISYEQYF	TGTGCCAGCGGAAGTATCTCCTACGAGCAGTACTTC
-	TRBV24-1	few	TRBJ1-2	CATSERQGNYGYTF	TGTGCCACCAGTGAGCGCCAGGGTAACTATGGCTACACCTTC
TRBD2	TRBV7-2	once	TRBJ2-7	CASSLGRAGGPLSEQYF	TGTGCCAGCAGCTTAGGTCGGGCGGGAGGGCCTTTATCCGAGCAGTACTTC
-	TRBV29-1	-	TRBJ2-7	CSVEDDVNYYEQYF	TGCAGCGTTGAAGATGATGTCAACTACTACGAGCAGTACTTC
TRBD1	TRBV7-9	few	TRBJ1-4	CASSQDRVSNEKLFF	TGTGCCAGCAGCCAAGACAGGGTCTCTAATGAAAAACTGTTTTTT
TRBD1	TRBV5-1	-	TRBJ2-5	CASSPGTAEETQYF	TGCGCCAGCAGCCCCGGGACAGCTGAAGAGACCCAGTACTTC
TRBD1	TRBV12-3/TRBV12-4	-	TRBJ2-7	CASSGQGISYEQYF	TGTGCCAGCAGTGGACAGGGCATCTCCTACGAGCAGTACTTC
-	TRBV19	-	TRBJ1-1	CASSVQGLNTEAFF	TGTGCTTCCTCCGTACAGGGTTTGAACACTGAAGCTTTCTTT
TRBD1	TRBV5-4	-	TRBJ2-5	CASSLEGAGQETQYF	TGTGCCAGCAGCTTAGAGGGGGCAGGGCAAGAGACCCAGTACTTC
TRBD2	TRBV20-1	-	TRBJ2-3	CSASSTSGLTDTQYF	TGCAGTGCTAGTTCAACTAGCGGCTTAACAGATACGCAGTATTTT
-	TRBV13	few	TRBJ2-7	CASSNRDNSYEQYF	TGTGCCAGCAGCAACCGGGACAACTCCTACGAGCAGTACTTC
TRBD1	TRBV25-1	-	TRBJ2-7	CASSIIGGRDEQYF	TGTGCCAGCAGTATAATAGGGGGCAGGGACGAGCAGTACTTC
-	TRBV2	-	TRBJ2-3	CASSEGGIVTDTQYF	TGTGCCAGCAGTGAAGGCGGGATCGTGACAGATACGCAGTATTTT
-	TRBV18	many	TRBJ2-5	CASSPLPIQETQYF	TGTGCCAGCTCACCACTGCCAATCCAAGAGACCCAGTACTTC
TRBD1	TRBV3-1	-	TRBJ1-4	CASSHAPGQGNEKLFF	TGTGCCAGCAGCCACGCACCGGGACAGGGAAATGAAAAACTGTTTTTT
-	TRBV20-1	few	TRBJ1-3	CSARRPADGNTIYF	TGCAGTGCTAGAAGACCCGCGGACGGAAACACCATATATTTT
-	TRBV5-1	many	TRBJ2-5	CASSSQGRETQYF	TGTGCCAGCAGTTCCCAGGGACGGGAGACCCAGTACTTC
TRBD1	TRBV20-1	few	TRBJ1-4	CSAPDRRTTNEKLFF	TGCAGTGCCCCGGACAGGCGAACAACTAATGAGAAACTGTTTTTT
-	TRBV2	-	TRBJ2-6	CASGALSGANVLTF	TGTGCCAGCGGCGCGCTCTCTGGGGCCAACGTCCTGACTTTC
-	TRBV5-6	-	TRBJ2-5	CASSTGLDGTQYF	TGTGCCAGCAGCACGGGACTTGACGGAACCCAGTACTTC
TRBD2	TRBV7-2	many	TRBJ2-1	CASSWYLAGGNEQFF	TGTGCCAGCAGCTGGTATCTAGCGGGAGGAAATGAGCAGTTCTTC
-	TRBV30	-	TRBJ2-4	CAWSGERNIQYF	TGTGCCTGGAGCGGGGAGAGGAACATTCAGTACTTC
TRBD1	TRBV18	few	TRBJ2-7	CASSQQGDEQYF	TGTGCCAGCTCACAACAGGGGGACGAGCAGTACTTC